This T cell receptor (beta chain) was sequenced during a study of T cells in Graves' hyperthyroidism and ophthalmopathy. Regarding the study as a whole: With a median lead of approximately six months before onset, the model predicted ophthalmopathy.

Remarks on this clonotype: Its cognate antigen is unknown.

Using RNA transcripts as the source, TCR beta CDR3 regions were amplified. The TCR CDR3 first-round RT-PCR relied on the HTBI primer set. TCRdb passed the multiplex PCR reads through MiXCR, listing each CDR3 protein once. The sample records 350,000 to 400,000 distinct CDR3 sequences, roughly 18% being singletons. Thyroid ultrasound, orbital computed tomography, clinical symptoms, and serum thyroxine and TRAb underpinned diagnoses. The sequence derives from a man aged 18-30 years with Graves' ophthalmopathy. The sequencing input was blood.

CDR3 DNA: TGCGCCAGCAGCCAAGTTCCCGGCGACGGCACCGGGGAGCTGTTTTTT. Protein product: CASSQVPGDGTGELFF. The chain has TRBV4-1 and TRBJ2-2; no definite D call. Germline V gives CDR1 MGHRA, CDR2 YSYEKL. The CDR3 is 16 amino acids. V lost 1 base and J 4 bases, leaving 13 bases between the germline ends.